This is a list of T cell receptor beta chains from one sample in a study of cytomegalovirus exposure and HLA in healthy donors. Data came from immunoSEQ multiplex PCR; TCRdb stores just in-frame clones and leaves some out. The sample comprises some 110,000 clones, approximately 78% of which are singletons, and 0.85% to 1.4% rests with the top ten. Sequenced: PBMCs. The receptors derive from a young woman in good health and CMV-seronegative. CDR3s include the opening cysteine and the closing phenylalanine or tryptophan. The order of the fields is D gene, clone size, J gene, V gene, CDR3 protein, CDR3 DNA. The D gene is left open where the match is weak. The size of a clone is reported for some rows only, either as once, few or many, or as a class for expanded clones.

TRBD1 | . | TRBJ1-1 | TRBV10-2 | CASSGQDRLNTEAFF | TGCGCCAGCAGCGGTCAGGACAGGTTGAACACTGAAGCTTTCTTT
. | . | TRBJ2-5 | TRBV5-1 | CASSLKGVYQETQYF | TGCGCCAGCAGCTTGAAGGGGGTGTACCAAGAGACCCAGTACTTC
TRBD2 | . | TRBJ2-5 | TRBV9 | CASSVGGGETQYF | TGTGCCAGCAGCGTCGGGGGGGGAGAGACCCAGTACTTC
TRBD2 | . | TRBJ2-3 | TRBV5-4 | CASSYWTSGWADTQYF | TGTGCCAGCAGCTACTGGACTAGCGGTTGGGCAGATACGCAGTATTTT
TRBD1 | . | TRBJ2-7 | TRBV18 | CASSPRTGEKDEQYF | TGTGCCAGCTCACCACGAACAGGGGAAAAGGACGAGCAGTACTTC
TRBD2 | . | TRBJ2-7 | TRBV18 | CASSPPGEGLYEQYF | TGTGCCAGCTCACCCCCCGGGGAGGGCCTCTACGAGCAGTACTTC
. | . | TRBJ1-1 | TRBV4-1 | CASSLNRDNTEAFF | TGCGCCAGCAGCCTTAACAGGGATAACACTGAAGCTTTCTTT
. | . | TRBJ2-7 | TRBV7-9 | CASSHRERAYEQYF | TGTGCCAGCAGCCACAGGGAAAGGGCCTACGAGCAGTACTTC
. | . | TRBJ1-1 | TRBV6-5 | CASLKLTSTEAFF | TGTGCCAGCTTAAAGTTAACGAGCACTGAAGCTTTCTTT
. | . | TRBJ2-5 | TRBV30 | CAWSVRRAETQYF | TGTGCCTGGAGTGTACGCAGGGCAGAGACCCAGTACTTC
. | . | TRBJ1-4 | TRBV19 | CASGPTVTNEKLFF | TGTGCCAGTGGCCCGACAGTTACTAATGAAAAACTGTTTTTT
. | . | TRBJ1-4 | TRBV18 | CASSPYNQGVREKLFF | TGTGCCAGCTCACCATATAATCAGGGTGTAAGAGAAAAACTGTTTTTT
TRBD2 | . | TRBJ2-7 | TRBV13 | CASSFRLGRGGYEQYF | TGTGCCAGCAGTTTCAGACTCGGGAGGGGAGGGTACGAGCAGTACTTC
TRBD1 | . | TRBJ1-1 | TRBV19 | CASSAQDRVTEAFF | TGTGCCAGTAGTGCCCAGGACAGGGTCACTGAAGCTTTCTTT
TRBD2 | . | TRBJ2-7 | TRBV6-5 | CASSAGTSGRYEQYF | TGTGCCAGCAGTGCCGGGACTAGCGGGCGTTATGAGCAGTACTTC
TRBD2 | . | TRBJ2-5 | TRBV28 | CASSSGTSGWETQYF | TGTGCCAGCAGCTCCGGGACTAGCGGTTGGGAGACCCAGTACTTC
. | once | TRBJ2-7 | TRBV5-4 | CASSSQDSYEQYF | TGTGCCAGCAGCTCCCAAGACTCGTACGAGCAGTACTTC